Shown below are 27 T cell receptor beta chains from a single sample sequenced in a study of T cells in Graves' hyperthyroidism and ophthalmopathy. From RNA transcripts, TCR beta CDR3 regions were amplified. The HTBI set primed first-round TCR CDR3 RT-PCR. MiXCR, applied by TCRdb to the multiplex PCR reads, yields one record per CDR3 protein. The repertoire consists of hundreds of thousands of distinct CDR3 sequences, with about 15% occurring once and the leading ten covering approximately 4.2%. The specimen sequenced was blood. Receptor source: a woman aged 40 to 50 with Graves' ophthalmopathy.

This clonotype was counted a few times. The CDR3 region has the DNA TGTGCCAGTAGTATCTCCATACAGGGGGCTTATGGCTACACCTTC. It is translated as CASSISIQGAYGYTF. The chain has TRBV19 and TRBJ1-2; 9 bases are shared with TRBD1. Germline trimming cut 3 bases from V and 5 bases from J; bases unmatched to any gene: 7. The germline V gene has CDR1 LNHDA and CDR2 SQIVND (reference sequence). The CDR3 spans 15 residues. Full variable domain (rest looked up from reference TRBV19 and TRBJ1-2): DGGITQSPKYLFRKEGQNVTLSCEQNLNHDAMYWYRQDPGQGLRLIYYSQIVNDFQKGDIAEGYSVSREKKESFPLTVTSAQKNPTAFYLCASSISIQGAYGYTFGSGTRLTVV.

This clonotype came up a few times. The V gene is TRBV27, the J gene TRBJ2-2; the D is unclear. Trimming shortened V by 7 bases and J by 0 bases, and 9 bases separated the two germline ends. In germline, CDR1 is MNHEY, CDR2 SMNVEV (reference sequence). The CDR3 is 14 residues long. CDR3 amino acids: CASIGWPNTGELFF. DNA for the CDR3: TGTGCCAGCATAGGTTGGCCGAACACCGGGGAGCTGTTTTTT.

This clonotype was seen a few times. Since the CDR3 does not end with the conserved phenylalanine or tryptophan, this likely comes from a read error. The limits of the CDR3 on the DNA are not certain, so only TCRdb's listed CDR3 is given. The V and J genes are TRBV30 and TRBJ1-1. The germline gives CDR1 GTSNPN, CDR2 SVGIG (reference sequence). Counting both end residues, the CDR3 totals 13 amino acids. The CDR3 spells CAWRDTSGTGRKR.

This clonotype was detected ten times or more. The rearrangement joins TRBV2 to TRBJ1-1; D gene ambiguous. Trimming shortened V by 5 bases and J by 4 bases, and 14 bases separated the two germline ends. The CDR3 consists of 14 residues. The germline V gene encodes CDR1 SNHLY and CDR2 FYNNEI. This CDR3 reads CASSRTVVGTEAFF. The DNA of the CDR3 is TGTGCCAGCAGTCGGACCGTTGTCGGCACTGAAGCTTTCTTT. The variable domain in full, with the rest retrieved from reference TRBV2 and TRBJ1-1, is EPEVTQTPSHQVTQMGQEVILRCVPISNHLYFYWYRQILGQKVEFLVSFYNNEISEKSEIFDDQFSVERPDGSNFTLKIRSTKLEDSAMYFCASSRTVVGTEAFFGQGTRLTVV.

This clonotype appeared many times. The J gene is TRBJ2-7, the V gene TRBV24-1; D gene uncertain. The CDR3 runs 13 residues. Trimming took 9 bases from V and 3 from J, leaving 14 bases between them. The germline V gene encodes CDR1 KGHDR and CDR2 SFDVKD. In DNA form, the CDR3 reads TGTGCCACCCCTAGAACAGCGATCTACGAGCAGTACTTC. Translating gives CATPRTAIYEQYF.

This clonotype was observed a handful of times. One end of the junction does not line up with germline, which may come from a read error. The chain links TRBV5-1 to TRBJ2-1, with 9 bases identical to TRBD1. Germline V lookup: CDR1 SGHRS, CDR2 YFSETQ. The CDR3 consists of 15 residues. The CDR3 DNA follows: TGCGCCAGCGAGGTGGGACAGGGAAACTACAATGGGCAGTTCTTC. It codes for CASEVGQGNYNGQFF.

This clonotype was counted at least ten times. CDR3 in amino acids: CASSQTGLLYGYTF. The CDR3 DNA is TGCGCCAGCAGCCAGACTGGGTTACTATATGGCTACACCTTC. J is TRBJ1-2 and V is TRBV4-1; D is uncertain. Between the trimmed V and J ends, which lost 3 bases and 5 bases, there was a span of 13 bases. The CDR3 has 14 residues. CDR1 is MGHRA, CDR2 YSYEKL, per germline.

Ten or more counts support this clonotype. V gene TRBV12-3 or TRBV12-4 combines with J gene TRBJ2-7; 7 bases align to TRBD2. The CDR3 has 14 residues. With 6 bases clipped from V and 5 bases from J, the junction kept 10 bases outside the gene matches. CDR3 region: CASRPGLGGDEQYF. CDR3 coding DNA: TGTGCCAGCAGGCCGGGACTGGGGGGGGACGAGCAGTACTTC.

Worth noting for this clonotype: This may be a read error, as it is one base from a much larger clone. The V and J genes are TRBV12-3 or TRBV12-4 and TRBJ2-2; TRBD2 matches 7 bases. The CDR3 has 15 amino acids. In DNA, the CDR3 is TGTGCCAGCAGTTTCCCTGCGGGAGCGGTCGGGGGGCTGTTTTTT. As protein: CASSFPAGAVGGLFF.

V is TRBV18 and J is TRBJ2-5; D is unclear. Germline lookup yields CDR1 KGHSH and CDR2 LQKENI. The germline V and J ends were trimmed by 0 bases and 1 base, with 6 bases remaining between them. The CDR3 is made up of 14 amino acids. This CDR3 reads CASSPPGIQETQYF. CDR3 sequence (DNA): TGTGCCAGCTCACCACCCGGCATCCAAGAGACCCAGTACTTC.

This clonotype was counted ten times or more. CDR3 in amino acids: CASSLLRQAIQETQYF. CDR3 bases: TGCGCCAGCAGCTTGCTCAGGCAGGCAATCCAAGAGACCCAGTACTTC. The chain links TRBV5-1 to TRBJ2-5, with D unresolved. Trimming took 1 base from V and 1 from J, leaving 14 bases between them. The CDR3 loop spans 16 amino acids. CDR1 SGHRS and CDR2 YFSETQ come from the germline V gene. The full variable domain, completed using reference TRBV5-1 and TRBJ2-5, is KAGVTQTPRYLIKTRGQQVTLSCSPISGHRSVSWYQQTPGQGLQFLFEYFSETQRNKGNFPGRFSGRQFSNSRSEMNVSTLELGDSALYLCASSLLRQAIQETQYFGPGTRLLVL.

This clonotype occurred a few times. The chain has TRBV6-1 and TRBJ1-3; 9 bases map to TRBD1. Trimming cost V 6 bases and J 3 bases; bases outside gene matches: 3. From germline, CDR1 is MNHNS and CDR2 SASEGT. This CDR3 contains 14 residues. Here the CDR3 reads CASRGQGFGNTIYF. The CDR3, as DNA: TGTGCCAGCAGGGGACAGGGTTTTGGAAACACCATATATTTT.

This clonotype came up many times. The chain recombines TRBV6-1 with TRBJ2-7; tentative D call: TRBD1 (6 bases). V was pared by 6 bases and J by 6 bases, with 21 bases between. Germline-derived CDR1 and CDR2 are MNHNS and SASEGT. This CDR3 contains 15 residues. In DNA form, the CDR3 reads TGTGCCAGCAGAAATCCCTGGGGGCGCATGAGCGAGCAGTACTTC. Amino acid sequence: CASRNPWGRMSEQYF.

The chain combines TRBV12-3 or TRBV12-4 with TRBJ1-1; no firm D call. The CDR3 length is 14 residues. Trimming stripped 7 bases from V and 0 bases from J, with 12 bases between. The CDR3 DNA reads TGTGCCAGCACTTTGGGATCTTTGAACACTGAAGCTTTCTTT. It encodes CASTLGSLNTEAFF.

This clonotype has ten or more counts. The J gene is TRBJ1-2, the V gene TRBV27; D remains unclear. The V end was cut by 0 bases, the J end by 6 bases, with 8 bases between. The CDR3 spans 13 residues. Germline CDR1 MNHEY, CDR2 SMNVEV (reference sequence). CDR3 residues: CASSLSQLDGYTF. The CDR3 coding sequence is TGTGCCAGCAGTTTATCCCAGTTGGATGGCTACACCTTC.

This clonotype was found many times. The rearrangement uses TRBV28 and TRBJ2-2; 11 bases align to TRBD2. V shed 1 base, J shed 2 bases, and the junction held 6 bases outside the gene matches. Germline V gene sequence: CDR1 MDHEN, CDR2 SYDVKM. The CDR3 runs 18 residues. In DNA form, the CDR3 reads TGTGCCAGCAGTTTATTACTAGCGGGAGTGGGAAACACCGGGGAGCTGTTTTTT. Its translation is CASSLLLAGVGNTGELFF.

This clonotype was counted at least ten times. The chain carries TRBV6-2 or TRBV6-3 and TRBJ2-5, with D tentatively TRBD1 (6 bases). CDR1 and CDR2 from the germline V gene are MNHEY and SVGEGT. CDR3 size: 13 residues. With 7 bases removed from V and 5 bases from J, the gap between germline ends came to 14 bases. The DNA of the CDR3 is TGTGCCAGCACTCAAGCCCAGGGGGAGACCCAGTACTTC. It yields the protein CASTQAQGETQYF.

This clonotype has a count of ten or more. V is TRBV12-3 or TRBV12-4 and J is TRBJ1-1; D not certain. The CDR3 is made up of 14 amino acids. V was shortened by 2 bases and J by 6 bases, with 13 bases between the two germline ends. The CDR3 reads CASSLWAEGSEAFF. The CDR3 coding sequence is TGTGCCAGCAGTTTATGGGCCGAGGGTTCTGAAGCTTTCTTT.

This clonotype has ten or more counts. This chain connects TRBV12-3 or TRBV12-4 to TRBJ1-1; 8 bases match TRBD1. There are 13 residues in the CDR3. J gave up 1 base and V 9 bases, and 4 bases lay outside the gene matches. For the CDR3, the DNA is TGTGCCAGTTTGCAGGGGGCGAACACTGAAGCTTTCTTT. As protein: CASLQGANTEAFF.

This clonotype was seen ten or more times. The chain is built from TRBV20-1 and TRBJ2-5; TRBD1 aligns across 8 bases. The CDR3 is 12 residues long. V gave up 5 bases and J gave up 4 bases; unmatched junction bases: 3. Germline CDR1 reads DFQATT; CDR2 reads SNEGSKA (reference sequence). This chain's CDR3 is CSASGGVETQYF. Here the CDR3 DNA reads TGCAGTGCTTCAGGGGGCGTAGAGACCCAGTACTTC.

This clonotype was seen a handful of times. A junction boundary mismatches the germline segment, possibly from a read error. The CDR3 is CASSFGTGLGYERYF. The DNA for the CDR3 is TGTGCCAGCAGTTTCGGGACAGGCCTTGGGTACGAGCGGTACTTC. The gene calls are TRBV27 and TRBJ2-7, with TRBD1 matching over 8 bases. From germline, CDR1 is MNHEY and CDR2 SMNVEV (reference sequence). The CDR3 length is 15 residues.

The chain has TRBV11-1 and TRBJ1-2, with a weak D call TRBD1 (5 bases). The CDR3 loop spans 13 amino acids. CDR1 and CDR2 from the germline V gene are SGHAT and FQDESV (reference sequence). The V gene lost 5 bases and the J gene lost 8 bases, with 15 bases spanning the gap. CDR3 amino acids: CASSPGVLRGYTF. Here the CDR3 DNA reads TGTGCCAGCAGCCCGGGGGTACTAAGAGGCTACACCTTC.

The chain is built from TRBV19 and TRBJ1-1; 7 nucleotides match TRBD1. The V and J ends lost 10 bases and 1 base, in that order; junction bases with no gene match: 9. The CDR3 runs to 14 residues. Germline V lookup: CDR1 LNHDA, CDR2 SQIVND (reference sequence). In nucleotides, the CDR3 is TGTGCCACTCACAGGGGCACCCCGAACACTGAAGCTTTCTTT. As protein: CATHRGTPNTEAFF.

This clonotype was observed at least ten times. This sequence joins TRBV12-3 or TRBV12-4 and TRBJ2-2; no firm D call. Between the trimmed V and J ends, which lost 7 bases and 4 bases, there was a span of 7 bases. The CDR3 totals 12 residues. CDR3 nucleotides: TGTGCCAGCACCGAGAGCACCGGGGAGCTGTTTTTT. Translated: CASTESTGELFF.

In its sample, this clonotype was seen many times. The chain recombines TRBV27 with TRBJ2-7; D remains unclear. CDR1 is MNHEY, CDR2 SMNVEV, per germline (reference sequence). Deletions cut 2 bases from V and 3 bases from J, with 11 bases between. The CDR3 extends over 14 amino acids. This chain's CDR3 is CASSLRSGGYEQYF. CDR3 sequence (DNA): TGTGCCAGCAGTTTAAGGTCAGGCGGCTACGAGCAGTACTTC.

In this sample, this clonotype turned up many times. The chain has TRBV12-3 or TRBV12-4 and TRBJ2-1, with no clear D. The CDR3 has 16 amino acids. V lost 3 bases, J lost 5 bases, and 17 bases lay in between. CDR3 in amino acids: CASSLSAIPRDNEQFF. The CDR3 DNA follows: TGTGCCAGCAGTTTGAGTGCCATCCCTAGGGACAATGAGCAGTTCTTC.

This clonotype was seen ten or more times. The CDR3 DNA follows: TGTGCCAGCAGTCATGGACTAGCGGAGGTGACCGGGGAGCTGTTTTTT. Amino acid sequence: CASSHGLAEVTGELFF. The rearrangement uses TRBV6-1 and TRBJ2-2; 10 bases agree with TRBD2. This CDR3 contains 16 residues. Per the germline V gene, CDR1 is MNHNS and CDR2 is SASEGT. The V segment lost 5 bases and the J segment 5 bases; nucleotides outside the gene matches: 8.